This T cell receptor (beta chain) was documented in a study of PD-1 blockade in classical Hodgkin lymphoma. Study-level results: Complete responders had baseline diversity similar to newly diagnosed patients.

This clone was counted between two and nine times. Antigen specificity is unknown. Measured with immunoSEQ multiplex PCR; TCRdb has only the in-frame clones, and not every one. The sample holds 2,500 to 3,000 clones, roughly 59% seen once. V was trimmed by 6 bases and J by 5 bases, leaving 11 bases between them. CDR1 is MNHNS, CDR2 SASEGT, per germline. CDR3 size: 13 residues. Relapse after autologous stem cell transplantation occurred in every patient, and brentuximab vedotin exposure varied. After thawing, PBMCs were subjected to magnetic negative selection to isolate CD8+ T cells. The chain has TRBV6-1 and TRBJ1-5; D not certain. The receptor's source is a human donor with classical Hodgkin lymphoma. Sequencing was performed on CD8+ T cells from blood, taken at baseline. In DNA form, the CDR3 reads TGTGCCAGCAGAAGTGGGAGTTATCAGCCCCAGCATTTT. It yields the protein CASRSGSYQPQHF.